The sequence of this T cell receptor beta chain was determined in a study of response to subunit inactivated influenza vaccine. Study observations and caveats: Each seasonal influenza vaccination recruits few new T cells, the authors suggested.

Via MiXCR, TCRdb re-called the RT-PCR reads, giving one row per CDR3 protein. Among roughly 500,000 distinct CDR3 sequences listed, about 15% were seen once. Looked up from germline, CDR1 is DFQATT and CDR2 is SNEGSKA (reference sequence). V was cut by 4 bases and J by 1 base, with 13 bases left in between. This CDR3 spans 14 amino acids. This clonotype has only a few counts. Its target is unknown. This receptor was identified in a man in his fifties or sixties who received an inactivated influenza vaccine. V is TRBV20-1 and J is TRBJ2-5; a possible D gene is TRBD2 (5 bases). Sequences were derived from CD4+ T cells sorted from PBMCs, sampled less than 30 months after vaccination. This CDR3 reads CSAIRGAFQETQYF. The CDR3 DNA reads as TGCAGTGCTATCCGGGGTGCGTTCCAAGAGACCCAGTACTTC.